This entry is about one T cell receptor beta chain. The antigen is undetermined. The data were taken from a study of OX40 agonist ivuxolimab in advanced cancers. Study in general: Patients assigned to dose escalation were diagnosed with hepatocellular carcinoma, melanoma, renal cell or head and neck cancer.

Sequencing was performed with immunoSEQ multiplex PCR; in TCRdb, only in-frame clones are kept and a portion is missing. The sample records roughly 61,000 clones, approximately 77% being singletons. Study-level results: Among the lowest peripheral clonal expansion occurred in 0.1-3.0 mg/kg partial responders.

This sample comprised CD4+ or CD8+ T cells sorted from blood, obtained in a trial of the OX40 agonist ivuxolimab. The sequence came from an adult with an advanced solid tumor such as melanoma, head and neck, liver or kidney cancer.

The CDR3 spells CASSSTGGDGAEQYF. CDR3 in DNA: TGTGCCAGCTCATCTACAGGGGGCGATGGAGCCGAGCAGTACTTC. The rearrangement uses TRBV18 and TRBJ2-7; 9 bases fit TRBD1. The junction had 11 bases not matched to a gene; V was cut back by 5 bases and J by 6 bases. The CDR3 runs 15 residues. Germline-derived CDR1 and CDR2 are KGHSH and LQKENI.